This note documents a single T cell receptor (beta chain) sequence. Sequencing was performed with immunoSEQ multiplex PCR; in TCRdb, only in-frame clones are kept and a portion is missing. This table holds about 28,000 clones, 70% to 90% found once. The V end was cut by 11 bases, the J end by 5 bases, with 21 bases between. The CDR3 has 14 amino acids. Germline lookup yields CDR1 MDHEN and CDR2 SYDVKM. Regarding treatment: randomized to nivolumab then ipilimumab (arm A) or the reverse (arm B). The data stem from a study of sequential checkpoint blockade in melanoma. The specimen was CD8+ T cells sorted from blood (inferred from file names), collected from a patient given nivolumab and ipilimumab in sequence. The chain is built from TRBV28 and TRBJ1-1; tentatively, D is TRBD1 (5 bases). The TCR comes from a human donor with melanoma. The CDR3 region has the DNA TGTGCCGGTTGTCGGAGGGGAGCACTTACTGAAGCTTTCTTT. Amino acids: CAGCRRGALTEAFF.